The 2 T cell receptor beta chains given below trace back to one sample, sequenced in a study of T cells after yellow fever vaccination. One entry per CDR3 protein, called by TCRdb with MiXCR from the 5' RACE reads. The table includes a few hundred thousand distinct CDR3 sequences, about 10% detected once. Source: CD4+ T cells sorted from PBMCs, taken 5 days after the yellow fever booster vaccination. These receptors were collected from a man younger than 35 who received the YFV17D yellow fever vaccine.

This clonotype showed up just a few times. This sequence joins TRBV28 and TRBJ1-2; 8 bases map to TRBD1. The CDR3 has 15 residues. Germline loops: CDR1 MDHEN, CDR2 SYDVKM. V trimming: 7 bases; J trimming: 7 bases; junction bases outside the gene matches: 14. This chain's CDR3 is CASTPPRTGNGGYTF. For the CDR3, the DNA is TGTGCCAGCACGCCACCTAGGACAGGGAATGGTGGCTACACCTTC.

DNA for the CDR3: TGTGCCACCAGCAGAGAGGGATCCGGATACGAGCAGTACGTC. This codes for CATSREGSGYEQYV. The genes are TRBV15 and TRBJ2-7; D ambiguous. Trimming left V 0 bases short and J 4 bases short, with 10 bases between. Germline V lookup: CDR1 LNHNV, CDR2 YYDKDF (reference sequence). The CDR3 loop spans 14 amino acids.